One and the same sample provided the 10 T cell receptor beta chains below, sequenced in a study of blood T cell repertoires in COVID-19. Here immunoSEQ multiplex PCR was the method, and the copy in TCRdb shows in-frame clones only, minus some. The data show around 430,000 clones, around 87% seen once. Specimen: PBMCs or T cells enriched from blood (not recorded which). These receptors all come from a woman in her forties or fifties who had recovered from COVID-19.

DNA for the CDR3: TGTGCCAGCCGACGCGTGGGGGCTAGCGGGGGACGAGAGCAGTTCTTC. It encodes CASRRVGASGGREQFF. The rearrangement joins TRBV2 to TRBJ2-1; 10 bases agree with TRBD2. CDR1 is SNHLY and CDR2 is FYNNEI in the germline V gene. The V and J ends lost 8 bases and 10 bases, in that order; junction bases with no gene match: 17. CDR3 length equals 16 residues.

CDR3 region: CASSLRTGSSGNTIYF. DNA of the CDR3: TGCGCCAGCAGCCTACGGACAGGGAGCTCTGGAAACACCATATATTTT. V is TRBV5-1 and J is TRBJ1-3; the match to TRBD1 covers 8 bases. V trimming: 4 bases; J trimming: 0 bases; junction bases outside the gene matches: 6. Germline lookup yields CDR1 SGHRS and CDR2 YFSETQ. The CDR3 totals 16 residues.

This CDR3 is CASSFIQESNQPQHF. In DNA form, the CDR3 reads TGTGCCAGCAGTTTTATACAGGAGAGCAATCAGCCCCAGCATTTT. V and J are TRBV28 and TRBJ1-5, with D possibly TRBD1 on 5 matching bases. This CDR3 spans 15 amino acids. Germline CDR1 MDHEN, CDR2 SYDVKM. The germline V and J ends were trimmed by 3 bases and 1 base, with 10 bases remaining between them.

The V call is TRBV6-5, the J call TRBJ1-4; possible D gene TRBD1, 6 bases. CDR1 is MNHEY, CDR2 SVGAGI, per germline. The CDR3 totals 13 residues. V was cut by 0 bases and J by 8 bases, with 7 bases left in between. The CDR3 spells CASSYSRGEKLFF. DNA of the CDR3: TGTGCCAGCAGTTACTCGAGGGGGGAAAAACTGTTTTTT.

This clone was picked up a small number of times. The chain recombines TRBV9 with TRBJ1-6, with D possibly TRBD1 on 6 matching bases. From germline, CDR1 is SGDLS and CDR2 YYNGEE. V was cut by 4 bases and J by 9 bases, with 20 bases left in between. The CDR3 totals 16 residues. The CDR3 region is CASSTRQDLRGSPLHF. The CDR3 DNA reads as TGTGCCAGCAGCACCCGACAGGACCTTAGAGGTTCACCCCTCCACTTT. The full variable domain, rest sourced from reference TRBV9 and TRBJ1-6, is DSGVTQTPKHLITATGQRVTLRCSPRSGDLSVYWYQQSLDQGLQFLIQYYNGEERAKGNILERFSAQQFPDLHSELNLSSLELGDSALYFCASSTRQDLRGSPLHFGNGTRLTVT.

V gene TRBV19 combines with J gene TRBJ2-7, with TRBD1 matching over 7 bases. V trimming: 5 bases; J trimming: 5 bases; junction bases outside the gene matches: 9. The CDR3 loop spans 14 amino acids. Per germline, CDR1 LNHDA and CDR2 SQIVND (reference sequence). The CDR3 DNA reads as TGTGCCAGTAGTGTCTCGACAGGGAGACACGAGCAGTACTTC. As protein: CASSVSTGRHEQYF.

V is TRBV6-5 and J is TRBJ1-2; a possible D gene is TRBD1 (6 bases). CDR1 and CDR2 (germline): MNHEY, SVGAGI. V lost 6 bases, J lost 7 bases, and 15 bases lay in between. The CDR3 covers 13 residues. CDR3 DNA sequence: TGTGCCAGCAGAGCTGCAGGGGAGGGTGGCTACACCTTC. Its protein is CASRAAGEGGYTF.

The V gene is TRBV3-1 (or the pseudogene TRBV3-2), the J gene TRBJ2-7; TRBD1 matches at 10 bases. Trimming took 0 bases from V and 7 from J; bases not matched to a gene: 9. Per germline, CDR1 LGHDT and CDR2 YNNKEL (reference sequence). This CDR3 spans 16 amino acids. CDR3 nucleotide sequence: TGTGCCAGCAGCCAAGACTCCGGGACAGGGGCGCGGGAGCAGTACTTC. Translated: CASSQDSGTGAREQYF.

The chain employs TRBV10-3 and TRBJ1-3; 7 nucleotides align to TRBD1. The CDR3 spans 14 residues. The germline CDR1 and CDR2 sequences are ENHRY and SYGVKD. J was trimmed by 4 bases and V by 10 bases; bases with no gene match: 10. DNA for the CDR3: TGTGCCACCAACCGACGGGACAGAGGAAACACCATATATTTT. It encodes CATNRRDRGNTIYF.

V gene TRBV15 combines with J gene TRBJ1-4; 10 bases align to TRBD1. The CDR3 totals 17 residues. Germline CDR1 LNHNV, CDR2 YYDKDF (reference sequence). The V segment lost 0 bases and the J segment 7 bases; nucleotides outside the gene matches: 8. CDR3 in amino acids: CATSRDRGQGGSEKLFF. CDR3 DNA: TGTGCCACCAGCAGAGATCGAGGACAGGGGGGAAGTGAAAAACTGTTTTTT.